The clone carrying this T cell receptor (beta chain) was recorded many times. A single record per CDR3 protein comes from TCRdb applying MiXCR to the 5' RACE reads. The table has 30,000 to 35,000 distinct CDR3 sequences, around 4% seen once. Germline V gives CDR1 SGHRS, CDR2 YFSETQ. V shed 2 bases and J shed 0 bases, with 12 bases lying between them. The CDR3 length is 15 residues. This specimen comes from a study of neurological immune-mediated disorders. The sequencing input was CD4+ T cells from blood. The TCR was taken from a woman aged 40 to 50 in good health. J is TRBJ2-7 and V is TRBV5-1, with D hard to call. CDR3 region: CASSLHGSSSYEQYF. The DNA of the CDR3 is TGCGCCAGCAGCTTACATGGGTCGAGCTCCTACGAGCAGTACTTC.